The rows below give T cell receptor beta chains drawn from one sample of a study of control samples from healthy donors and cancer patients. Sequencing used immunoSEQ multiplex PCR; TCRdb keeps in-frame clones, though not all of them. The table includes roughly 150,000 clones, 89% detected once. The sequenced sample was blood. The source is a man younger than 45 in good health. The CDR3 runs from the conserved cysteine through the conserved F or W. Fields, in order: J gene, clone size, V gene, D gene, CDR3 DNA, CDR3 protein. A D gene is named only where the DNA matches it firmly. A clone size is listed for some rows: how often the clone was seen (once, few, many), or a class if it is expanded.

J: TRBJ2-7
size: .
V: TRBV11-3
D: .
DNA: TGTGCCAGCAGCTTAGATCACGCGGGTGAGCAGTACTTC
CDR3: CASSLDHAGEQYF

J: TRBJ2-1
size: once
V: TRBV7-2
D: .
DNA: TGTGCCAGCAGCTTAGTTTTTAGGGGTTACAATGAGCAGTTCTTC
CDR3: CASSLVFRGYNEQFF

J: TRBJ1-1
size: .
V: TRBV4-3
D: .
DNA: TGCGCCAGCAGCCCCAACACAATGAACACTGAAGCTTTCTTT
CDR3: CASSPNTMNTEAFF

J: TRBJ1-2
size: .
V: TRBV15
D: TRBD1
DNA: TGTGCCACCAGACTACCGGGGACAGGGTATGGCTACACCTTC
CDR3: CATRLPGTGYGYTF

J: TRBJ2-7
size: .
V: TRBV29-1
D: .
DNA: TGCAGCGTCTTCACAGGGTCGCACGAGCAGTACTTC
CDR3: CSVFTGSHEQYF

J: TRBJ2-1
size: .
V: TRBV29-1
D: .
DNA: TGCAGCGTTGATGAAAGCGACCACTCCTACAATGAGCAGTTCTTC
CDR3: CSVDESDHSYNEQFF

J: TRBJ2-1
size: .
V: TRBV2
D: .
DNA: TGTGCCAGCACCATAGGGGCCGGGATGTATGTTGAGCAGTTCTTC
CDR3: CASTIGAGMYVEQFF

J: TRBJ1-1
size: .
V: TRBV19
D: TRBD1
DNA: TGTGCCAGTAGTTCTCGGACAGGGGGCTTTCGCACTGAAGCTTTCTTT
CDR3: CASSSRTGGFRTEAFF

J: TRBJ1-2
size: once
V: TRBV15
D: .
DNA: TGTGCCACCAGCAGAGACAGGGAGCGCGGCTACACCTTC
CDR3: CATSRDRERGYTF

J: TRBJ2-1
size: .
V: TRBV7-8
D: .
DNA: TGTGCCAGCAGACTAACGACAAAGGGAACCTACAATGAGCAGTTCTTC
CDR3: CASRLTTKGTYNEQFF

J: TRBJ1-1
size: once
V: TRBV27
D: .
DNA: TGTGCCAGCAGTAACAGTAGGAAGAACACTGAAGCTTTCTTT
CDR3: CASSNSRKNTEAFF

J: TRBJ2-1
size: .
V: TRBV5-5
D: TRBD2
DNA: TGTGCCAGCAGCTTACTAGCGGGAGGGCCAGATGAGCAGTTCTTC
CDR3: CASSLLAGGPDEQFF

J: TRBJ2-7
size: .
V: TRBV5-1
D: TRBD1
DNA: TGCGCCAGCAGCTTGGACGACAGGGGGCGAAGCGAGCAGTACTTC
CDR3: CASSLDDRGRSEQYF

J: TRBJ2-3
size: few
V: TRBV10-1
D: .
DNA: TGCGCCAGCAGTGGAGACCGGGGGAAGACAGATACGCAGTATTTT
CDR3: CASSGDRGKTDTQYF

J: TRBJ1-1
size: .
V: TRBV5-4
D: .
DNA: TGTGCCAGCAGCTTTGGGGGGACTGAAGCTTTCTTT
CDR3: CASSFGGTEAFF

J: TRBJ1-3
size: few
V: TRBV4-1
D: .
DNA: TGCGCCAGCAGCCACCAAGTGGGGACGCGGAGCTCTGGAAACACCATATATTTT
CDR3: CASSHQVGTRSSGNTIYF

J: TRBJ2-7
size: .
V: TRBV24-1
D: TRBD2
DNA: TGTGCCACCAGTGATAGCCGAGGTAGCGGGGGTTACGAGCAGTACTTC
CDR3: CATSDSRGSGGYEQYF

J: TRBJ1-1
size: .
V: TRBV3-1/TRBV3-2
D: .
DNA: TGTGCCAGCAGCCCTGAAGCTTTCTTT
CDR3: CASSPEAFF

J: TRBJ2-7
size: once
V: TRBV19
D: TRBD2
DNA: TGTGCCAGTAGTAGGCTAGCGGGAGGTTCCTACGAGCAGTACTTC
CDR3: CASSRLAGGSYEQYF

J: TRBJ2-1
size: .
V: TRBV12-3/TRBV12-4
D: .
DNA: TGTGCCAGCAGCGACAGGAATGAGCAGTTCTTC
CDR3: CASSDRNEQFF

J: TRBJ2-2
size: .
V: TRBV29-1
D: .
DNA: TGCAGCGTTGGATTGGCATCCACCGGGGAGCTGTTTTTT
CDR3: CSVGLASTGELFF

J: TRBJ1-1
size: .
V: TRBV7-2
D: TRBD1
DNA: TGTGCCAGCAGCTTAAATAGGGGACAGTTTGCGACTGAAGCTTTCTTT
CDR3: CASSLNRGQFATEAFF

J: TRBJ2-7
size: .
V: TRBV24-1
D: TRBD1
DNA: TGTGCCACCAGTGATTCTGACCCGGGACAGGGTATCTACGAGCAGTACTTC
CDR3: CATSDSDPGQGIYEQYF

J: TRBJ2-5
size: .
V: TRBV7-8
D: .
DNA: TGTGCCAGCAGCCTCCCCCCAGGCGAAGAGACCCAGTACTTC
CDR3: CASSLPPGEETQYF

J: TRBJ2-4
size: .
V: TRBV6-5
D: .
DNA: TGTGCCAGCAGTTCGAGGTTTCAGGGGTCCAAAAACATTCAGTACTTC
CDR3: CASSSRFQGSKNIQYF

J: TRBJ2-1
size: .
V: TRBV5-4
D: .
DNA: TGTGCCAGCAGCCCGAGGGACCCTAAGGAGCAGTTCTTC
CDR3: CASSPRDPKEQFF

J: TRBJ2-7
size: .
V: TRBV24-1
D: .
DNA: TGTGCCACCAGTGACCCCTCGGGGAACGAGCAGTACTTC
CDR3: CATSDPSGNEQYF

J: TRBJ2-3
size: .
V: TRBV5-1
D: .
DNA: TGCGCCAGCAGCCTCGCAGGGGGCACAGATACGCAGTATTTT
CDR3: CASSLAGGTDTQYF

J: TRBJ1-6
size: .
V: TRBV27
D: .
DNA: TGTGCCAGCAGTTTGGGGTTAATAGCTAATTCACCCCTCCACTTT
CDR3: CASSLGLIANSPLHF

J: TRBJ2-5
size: .
V: TRBV13
D: .
DNA: TGTGCCAGCAGCTTCGGCGGGTACCAAGAGACCCAGTACTTC
CDR3: CASSFGGYQETQYF

J: TRBJ1-1
size: .
V: TRBV7-2
D: TRBD1
DNA: TGTGCCAGCAGCTTAATCGGGACAGGGGAAGCTTTCTTT
CDR3: CASSLIGTGEAFF

J: TRBJ2-1
size: .
V: TRBV7-3
D: TRBD2
DNA: TGTGCCAGCAGAAGTAGCGGGGCCTACAATGAGCAGTTCTTC
CDR3: CASRSSGAYNEQFF

J: TRBJ2-2
size: .
V: TRBV11-3
D: .
DNA: TGTGCCAGCAGCTTAGTTTGGAGGGAGCTGTTTTTT
CDR3: CASSLVWRELFF

J: TRBJ1-1
size: .
V: TRBV7-8
D: .
DNA: TGTGCCAGCAGCTCCGGGGGGCTTGAAGCTTTCTTT
CDR3: CASSSGGLEAFF

J: TRBJ2-6
size: .
V: TRBV27
D: .
DNA: TGTGCCAGCAGTTACCGTTCAGTATCAAGCTCTGGGGCCAACGTCCTGACTTTC
CDR3: CASSYRSVSSSGANVLTF

J: TRBJ2-7
size: .
V: TRBV5-6
D: TRBD2
DNA: TGTGCCAGCAGCTTGTGGGGCCCGGGGGGAAACGAGCAGTACTTC
CDR3: CASSLWGPGGNEQYF

J: TRBJ1-1
size: .
V: TRBV18
D: TRBD1
DNA: TGTGCCAGCTCACCCCAACGGGACAGCCCTATGAGGCACACTGAAGCTTTCTTT
CDR3: CASSPQRDSPMRHTEAFF

J: TRBJ2-1
size: .
V: TRBV27
D: .
DNA: TGTGCCAGCAGTTTGGGATTTTGGCAGTTCTTC
CDR3: CASSLGFWQFF

J: TRBJ1-5
size: .
V: TRBV12-3/TRBV12-4
D: .
DNA: TGTGCCAGCAGTTTCGCAGTTCAGCCCCAGCATTTT
CDR3: CASSFAVQPQHF

J: TRBJ1-2
size: .
V: TRBV27
D: .
DNA: TGTGCCAGCCGCGTCGGGGGATTCCCCTATGGCTACACCTTC
CDR3: CASRVGGFPYGYTF

J: TRBJ2-7
size: .
V: TRBV4-1
D: TRBD1
DNA: TGCGCCAGCAGCTGGGACAGGGGTTACGAGCAGTACTTC
CDR3: CASSWDRGYEQYF

J: TRBJ2-3
size: few
V: TRBV19
D: .
DNA: TGTGCCAGTAGCTGGGGTCCCAGGGACCCAGATACGCAGTATTTT
CDR3: CASSWGPRDPDTQYF

J: TRBJ2-5
size: .
V: TRBV14
D: TRBD2
DNA: TGTGCCAGCAGCCGGGGACTAGCGGGACAAGAGACCCAGTACTTC
CDR3: CASSRGLAGQETQYF

J: TRBJ2-2
size: .
V: TRBV27
D: TRBD2
DNA: TGTGCCAGCAGTTTGATGGGACTAGCGGGAGTGCGGGAGCTGTTTTTT
CDR3: CASSLMGLAGVRELFF

J: TRBJ2-2
size: .
V: TRBV6-5
D: .
DNA: TGTGCCAGCAGTTTTACAGGGACCGGGGAGCTGTTTTTT
CDR3: CASSFTGTGELFF

J: TRBJ2-5
size: .
V: TRBV18
D: TRBD2
DNA: TGTGCCAGCTCAGCCGCGTGGCGGGAGGGCCAAGAGACCCAGTACTTC
CDR3: CASSAAWREGQETQYF

J: TRBJ1-6
size: .
V: TRBV9
D: .
DNA: TGTGCCAGCAGCGTAGAGCCAGGACTAAATTCACCCCTCCACTTT
CDR3: CASSVEPGLNSPLHF